This T cell receptor (beta chain) was profiled in a study of Graves' ophthalmopathy and Graves' hyperthyroidism. Thyroid ultrasound, orbital computed tomography, TRAb, serum thyroxine and clinical symptoms formed the basis of diagnosis. The sequenced template was RNA, covering the TCR beta CDR3 region. The library came from an HTBI-primed first-round RT-PCR and a second-round multiplex PCR. TCRdb re-called the multiplex PCR reads with MiXCR, one entry per CDR3 protein. The repertoire holds 150,000 to 200,000 distinct CDR3 sequences, with around two fifths as singletons. V shed 2 bases and J shed 10 bases, with 11 bases lying between them. The CDR3 loop spans 12 amino acids.

Material for sequencing was peripheral blood. V gene TRBV12-3 or TRBV12-4 combines with J gene TRBJ1-1; D is unclear. The sequence was collected from a man younger than 40 with Graves' ophthalmopathy. CDR3: CASSLLGRGAFF. In DNA, the CDR3 is TGTGCCAGCAGTTTACTAGGGAGAGGAGCTTTCTTT.